The following is a T cell receptor beta chain sequence with its context. This sample was taken from a study of T cell changes during pregnancy in multiple sclerosis. This table comes from immunoSEQ multiplex PCR, and its TCRdb copy is limited to in-frame clones, with some not included. Altogether approximately 130,000 clones are present, about 95% being singletons, with the ten largest covering roughly 0.45%. Trimming took off 10 bases at V and 3 bases at J, with 16 bases between the two ends. The CDR3 sequence is 14 residues long. From germline, CDR1 is MNHEY and CDR2 SVGAGI. Sequences were derived from peripheral blood, sampled after pregnancy. The rearrangement uses TRBV6-5 and TRBJ1-3, with D possibly TRBD1 on 6 matching bases. The sequence derives from a female donor with multiple sclerosis, enrolled in a pregnancy study. Written as DNA, the CDR3 is TGTGCCACAAGGGGGTTTTCGGATGGAAACACCATATATTTT. This gives the protein CATRGFSDGNTIYF.